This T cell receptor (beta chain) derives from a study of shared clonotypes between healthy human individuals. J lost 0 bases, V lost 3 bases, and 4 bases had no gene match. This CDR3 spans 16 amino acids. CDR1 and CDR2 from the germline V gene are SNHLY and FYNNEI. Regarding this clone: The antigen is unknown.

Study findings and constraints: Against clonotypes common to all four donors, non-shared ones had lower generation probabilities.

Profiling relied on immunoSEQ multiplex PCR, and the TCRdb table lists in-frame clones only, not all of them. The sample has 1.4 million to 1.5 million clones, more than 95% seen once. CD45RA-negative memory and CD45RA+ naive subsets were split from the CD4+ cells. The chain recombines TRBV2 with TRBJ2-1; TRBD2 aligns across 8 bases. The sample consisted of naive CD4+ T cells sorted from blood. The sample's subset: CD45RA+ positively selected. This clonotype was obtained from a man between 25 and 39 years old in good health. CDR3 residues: CASSERLAGSYNEQFF. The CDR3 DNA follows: TGTGCCAGCAGTGAGAGGCTAGCGGGCTCCTACAATGAGCAGTTCTTC. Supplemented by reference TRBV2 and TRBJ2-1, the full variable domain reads EPEVTQTPSHQVTQMGQEVILRCVPISNHLYFYWYRQILGQKVEFLVSFYNNEISEKSEIFDDQFSVERPDGSNFTLKIRSTKLEDSAMYFCASSERLAGSYNEQFFGPGTRLTVL.